The 9 T cell receptor beta chains given below trace back to one sample, sequenced in a study of cytomegalovirus exposure and HLA in healthy donors. Vbeta (60) and Jbeta (13) primers were used in the PCR. Repertoires were generated with immunoSEQ multiplex PCR, while TCRdb's copy carries only in-frame clones and drops some. The repertoire holds under 200,000 clones, with roughly 85% as singletons. The sample taken for sequencing was PBMCs. The receptor set was obtained from a man younger than 30 in good health and CMV-seropositive.

This clone was observed a handful of times. V gene TRBV6-1 combines with J gene TRBJ1-5; D might be TRBD1 (5 bases). The ends were cut back, 0 bases at V and 5 bases at J, with 17 bases in the middle. This CDR3 region has 17 residues. Germline CDR1 reads MNHNS; CDR2 reads SASEGT. The CDR3 loop is CASSEAEFSGAYQPQHF. CDR3 coding DNA: TGTGCCAGCAGTGAAGCGGAATTTAGCGGGGCGTATCAGCCCCAGCATTTT.

This clone came up once. The conserved final phenylalanine or tryptophan is absent from the CDR3, which likely points to a read error. The DNA is omitted, as the CDR3 cannot be located on it reliably, and the CDR3 follows TCRdb's listing. V is TRBV28 and J is TRBJ1-5. The CDR3 adds up to 10 amino acids, both ends counted. Germline loops: CDR1 MDHEN, CDR2 SYDVKM. The chain's CDR3 is CASSSDGIKI.

This sequence joins TRBV19 and TRBJ1-3; D is uncertain. With 3 bases removed from V and 3 bases from J, the gap between germline ends came to 6 bases. Germline loops: CDR1 LNHDA, CDR2 SQIVND (reference sequence). The CDR3 runs to 13 residues. The CDR3 DNA sequence: TGTGCCAGTAGTATCACAAATGGAAACACCATATATTTT. Encoded protein: CASSITNGNTIYF.

V gene TRBV5-4 combines with J gene TRBJ2-5; 15 bases line up with TRBD2. The DNA end favors TRBJ2-7, so the J call may be wrong. Per the germline V gene, CDR1 is SGHNT and CDR2 is YYREEE (reference sequence). The CDR3 contains 17 residues. The CDR3 loop is CASSRGLAGGPLYEQYF. DNA for the CDR3: TGTGCCAGCAGCCGCGGACTAGCGGGGGGGCCACTCTACGAGCAGTACTTC.

The chain joins TRBV2 to TRBJ2-1, with 9 bases matching TRBD1. The CDR3 runs to 18 residues. After removal of 0 bases from V and 3 bases from J, the junction contained 9 bases not matched to a gene. Germline CDR1 SNHLY, CDR2 FYNNEI. Written as DNA, the CDR3 is TGTGCCAGCAGTGAAGCGCTTCTAGGACAGGGGATCTACAATGAGCAGTTCTTC. This translates into CASSEALLGQGIYNEQFF.

V usage is TRBV5-1 and J usage is TRBJ2-7; 9 bases map to TRBD1. The CDR3 covers 14 residues. V trimming: 5 bases; J trimming: 3 bases; junction bases outside the gene matches: 6. CDR1 SGHRS and CDR2 YFSETQ come from the germline V gene. The CDR3 region has the DNA TGCGCCAGCAGATCCCCGGGACAGGGCTACGAGCAGTACTTC. It specifies CASRSPGQGYEQYF.

V gene TRBV4-1 combines with J gene TRBJ1-3; D may be TRBD1 (6 bases). Germline V CDR1 and CDR2: MGHRA, YSYEKL. CDR3 length: 17 residues. V lost 1 base to trimming and J lost 0 bases, with 13 bases between them. The CDR3 loop is CASSQVKGGVSGNTIYF. In nucleotides, the CDR3 is TGCGCCAGCAGCCAAGTTAAAGGGGGAGTCTCTGGAAACACCATATATTTT.

The chain recombines TRBV7-9 with TRBJ1-2, with TRBD1 identical over 11 bases. J was trimmed by 6 bases and V by 6 bases; bases with no gene match: 12. Germline-derived CDR1 and CDR2 are SEHNR and FQNEAQ (reference sequence). There are 16 residues in the CDR3. The CDR3 spells CASRVFGTGGGNGYTF. DNA for the CDR3: TGTGCCAGCAGGGTTTTCGGGACAGGGGGTGGAAATGGCTACACCTTC.

The gene calls are TRBV4-1 and TRBJ2-5, with 10 bases fitting TRBD2. Germline lookup yields CDR1 MGHRA and CDR2 YSYEKL. This CDR3 contains 19 residues. V lost 0 bases to trimming and J lost 0 bases; unmatched junction nucleotides: 10. The CDR3 loop is CASSQDRWLAGDYQETQYF. Here the CDR3 DNA reads TGCGCCAGCAGCCAAGATCGTTGGCTAGCGGGGGACTACCAAGAGACCCAGTACTTC.